Each of the 2 T cell receptor beta chains below was sequenced from the same sample in a study of OX40 agonist ivuxolimab in advanced cancers. The data were produced by immunoSEQ multiplex PCR, yet TCRdb's version contains in-frame clones alone and is incomplete. This sample carries tens of thousands of clones, about 81% of them seen once, and the ten largest clones take approximately 1.6%. Sequencing used CD4+ or CD8+ T cells sorted from blood, obtained in a trial of the OX40 agonist ivuxolimab. The source of these receptors is an adult with an advanced solid tumor such as melanoma, head and neck, liver or kidney cancer.

The V call is TRBV2, the J call TRBJ2-3; D unclear. Germline values: CDR1 SNHLY, CDR2 FYNNEI. Trimming cost V 1 base and J 0 bases, with 5 bases left between them. There are 14 residues in the CDR3. CDR3: CASSEVGSTDTQYF. CDR3 sequence (DNA): TGTGCCAGCAGTGAAGTGGGGAGCACAGATACGCAGTATTTT.

CDR3 DNA sequence: TGCAGTACCGAGGACCAAGAGACCCAGTACTTC. Amino acid sequence: CSTEDQETQYF. The genes are TRBV20-1 and TRBJ2-5; no firm D call. V was shortened by 8 bases and J by 0 bases, with 7 bases between the two germline ends. Germline CDR1 and CDR2: DFQATT and SNEGSKA (reference sequence). The CDR3 totals 11 residues.